The 17 T cell receptor beta chains below all came from one sample that was sequenced in a study of blood T cell repertoires in COVID-19 (dated by TCRdb to 2018 to 2020). Library prep was done by the immunoSEQ multiplex PCR assay. TCRdb retrieved this table from immuneACCESS and kept in-frame rearrangements only. Not all clones are present; in checked studies, unresolved V genes account for under half, and no reason is known for the remainder. For this sample the table gives about 300,000 clones, of which 90% were detected only once. The ten largest clonotypes hold 3.5% to 4.5% of the sample. Sequenced sample: PBMCs or T cells enriched from blood (not recorded which). The receptors stem from a woman aged 18-30 years with acute COVID-19.

CDR3 in amino acids: CASSPALAGDYEQYF. CDR3 coding DNA: TGTGCCAGCAGCCCTGCACTAGCGGGAGACTACGAGCAGTACTTC. The chain is built from TRBV7-9 and TRBJ2-7, with 11 bases fitting TRBD2. In germline, CDR1 is SEHNR, CDR2 FQNEAQ (reference sequence). The CDR3 runs 15 residues. With V trimmed by 5 bases and J by 3 bases, 6 bases remained unmatched.

The V call is TRBV18, the J call TRBJ2-5; TRBD1 aligns across 8 bases. Losses at the gene ends were 6 bases for V and 5 bases for J; bases not matched to a gene: 11. The CDR3 has 15 amino acids. Looked up from germline, CDR1 is KGHSH and CDR2 is LQKENI. The CDR3 loop is CASSGAGGRRETQYF. The DNA for the CDR3 is TGTGCCAGCTCCGGCGCAGGGGGCCGTCGGGAGACCCAGTACTTC.

A note on this clone: Germline and junction disagree at one end, which may indicate a read error. This chain connects TRBV19 to TRBJ2-2, with 8 bases lining up with TRBD2. Germline CDR1 reads LNHDA; CDR2 reads SQIVND (reference sequence). The CDR3 contains 15 residues. CDR3: CASSTSGANTGELFF. In nucleotides, the CDR3 is TGTGCAAGTAGTACTAGCGGAGCGAACACCGGGGAGCTGTTTTTT.

The chain carries TRBV28 and TRBJ1-1, with D possibly matching TRBD1 (5 bases). Germline V gives CDR1 MDHEN, CDR2 SYDVKM. This CDR3 is 15 amino acids long. The germline V and J ends were trimmed by 7 bases and 2 bases, with 17 bases remaining between them. The CDR3 region has the DNA TGTGCCAGCACCTCGCACGCGGGGGAAAACACTGAAGCTTTCTTT. It encodes CASTSHAGENTEAFF.

This chain connects TRBV28 to TRBJ2-7; TRBD1 agrees at 8 bases. The J segment lost 4 bases and the V segment lost 3 bases, leaving 11 bases of the junction unmatched. CDR3 size: 16 residues. Germline loops: CDR1 MDHEN, CDR2 SYDVKM. Written as DNA, the CDR3 is TGTGCCAGCAGTTTTACCGCGACAGGGGCTAAATACGAGCAGTACTTC. This sequence encodes CASSFTATGAKYEQYF. Variable domain in full (rest from reference TRBV28 and TRBJ2-7): DVKVTQSSRYLVKRTGEKVFLECVQDMDHENMFWYRQDPGLGLRLIYFSYDVKMKEKGDIPEGYSVSREKKERFSLILESASTNQTSMYLCASSFTATGAKYEQYFGPGTRLTVT.

The chain joins TRBV9 to TRBJ1-3; D not resolved. This CDR3 contains 17 residues. The V and J ends lost 3 bases and 2 bases respectively, with 18 bases between them. Germline V lookup: CDR1 SGDLS, CDR2 YYNGEE. The CDR3: CASSGFALDNTGNTIYF. Written as DNA, the CDR3 is TGTGCCAGCAGCGGATTTGCCCTCGACAACACTGGAAACACCATATATTTT.

CDR3 protein: CASSRGSGNTIYF. In DNA, the CDR3 is TGCGCCAGCAGTAGGGGGTCTGGAAACACCATATATTTT. This chain connects TRBV5-1 to TRBJ1-3; tentatively, D is TRBD1 (6 bases). Germline-derived CDR1 and CDR2 are SGHRS and YFSETQ. The CDR3 runs 13 residues. V was pared by 5 bases and J by 1 base, with 7 bases between.

This rearrangement joins TRBV4-1 to TRBJ1-6; D unclear. The V and J ends lost 0 bases and 0 bases respectively, with 12 bases between them. The CDR3 runs to 18 residues. Germline lookup yields CDR1 MGHRA and CDR2 YSYEKL. The CDR3 bases are TGCGCCAGCAGCCAAGAAAACGTGGGGAGCTCCTATAATTCACCCCTCCACTTT. It is translated as CASSQENVGSSYNSPLHF.

The V call is TRBV7-2, the J call TRBJ2-1, with D possibly TRBD2 on 6 matching bases. Per the germline V gene, CDR1 is SGHTA and CDR2 is FQGNSA. This CDR3 has 16 amino acids. The germline V and J ends were trimmed by 5 bases and 4 bases, with 18 bases remaining between them. Here the CDR3 DNA reads TGTGCCAGCAGCCTCCACTCTAGTGGGGGGTACAATGAGCAGTTCTTC. Amino acid sequence: CASSLHSSGGYNEQFF.

The chain carries TRBV3-1 (or the pseudogene TRBV3-2) and TRBJ2-1, with 7 bases identical to TRBD2. The J segment lost 2 bases and the V segment lost 0 bases, leaving 7 bases of the junction unmatched. The CDR3 totals 17 residues. Germline V gene sequence: CDR1 LGHDT, CDR2 YNNKEL (reference sequence). This CDR3 reads CASSQDEGGFPYNEQFF. CDR3 coding DNA: TGTGCCAGCAGCCAAGATGAGGGAGGGTTCCCCTACAATGAGCAGTTCTTC.

V and J are TRBV6-5 and TRBJ1-4, with unresolved D. V shed 5 bases and J shed 4 bases, with 8 bases lying between them. There are 13 residues in the CDR3. CDR1 and CDR2 from the germline V gene are MNHEY and SVGAGI. The CDR3 spells CASSPTFNEKLFF. The CDR3 DNA sequence: TGTGCCAGCAGTCCTACGTTTAATGAAAAACTGTTTTTT.

This clone appeared a few times. The chain is built from TRBV30 and TRBJ2-7, with D possibly TRBD2 on 6 matching bases. Trimming shortened V by 4 bases and J by 9 bases, and 25 bases separated the two germline ends. The CDR3 is 15 amino acids. Germline V gene data show CDR1 as GTSNPN and CDR2 as SVGIG (reference sequence). CDR3 DNA: TGTGCCTGGATTCCGGGAGAGGGGAGTCCACGTGGGCAGTACTTC. It yields the protein CAWIPGEGSPRGQYF.

V gene TRBV5-1 combines with J gene TRBJ1-6; TRBD1 might be the D (5 bases). Germline lookup yields CDR1 SGHRS and CDR2 YFSETQ. This CDR3 has 16 amino acids. V was clipped by 4 bases and J by 3 bases, with 14 bases between them. CDR3 loop: CASSLGVPFYNSPLHF. The CDR3 nucleotides are TGCGCCAGCAGCCTAGGGGTGCCCTTCTATAATTCACCCCTCCACTTT.

The CDR3, as DNA: TGTGCCAGTAGTCAGGGTTACACCGGGGAGCTGTTTTTT. It is translated as CASSQGYTGELFF. The chain employs TRBV19 and TRBJ2-2, with a tentative D call TRBD1 (5 bases). CDR3 length: 13 amino acids. Germline V gene data show CDR1 as LNHDA and CDR2 as SQIVND (reference sequence). Trimming left V 5 bases short and J 3 bases short, with 7 bases between. The variable domain in full, completed from reference TRBV19 and TRBJ2-2, reads DGGITQSPKYLFRKEGQNVTLSCEQNLNHDAMYWYRQDPGQGLRLIYYSQIVNDFQKGDIAEGYSVSREKKESFPLTVTSAQKNPTAFYLCASSQGYTGELFFGEGSRLTVL.

This clone was seen a handful of times. The chain carries TRBV10-2 and TRBJ2-3, with 14 positions matching TRBD2. Unmatched junction bases numbered 9, after V lost 6 bases and J lost 4 bases. Looked up from germline, CDR1 is WSHSY and CDR2 is SAAADI. The length of the CDR3 is 17 residues. The CDR3 loop reads CASSGTSGSGSADTQYF. CDR3 nucleotides: TGCGCCAGCAGCGGGACTAGCGGGAGCGGGAGCGCAGATACGCAGTATTTT.

This clone has a single count. This chain links TRBV19 with TRBJ1-5; D remains ambiguous. The CDR3 extends over 15 amino acids. V dropped 3 bases and J dropped 1 base, with 10 bases sitting between them. Germline lookup yields CDR1 LNHDA and CDR2 SQIVND (reference sequence). CDR3 DNA: TGTGCCAGTAGTATTAGGCGGCAGAGCAATCAGCCCCAGCATTTT. Residues: CASSIRRQSNQPQHF.

The V call is TRBV15, the J call TRBJ2-7; 11 bases line up with TRBD1. With V trimmed by 4 bases and J by 0 bases, 5 bases remained unmatched. Germline V gene sequence: CDR1 LNHNV, CDR2 YYDKDF (reference sequence). The CDR3 has 16 residues. This CDR3 reads CATSKAGTGGSYEQYF. In DNA, the CDR3 is TGTGCCACCAGCAAAGCGGGGACAGGGGGCTCCTACGAGCAGTACTTC.